This T cell receptor (beta chain) was identified during a study of human T cells and chemical hapten exposure. The CDR3 runs to 14 residues. V shed 4 bases and J 8 bases; nucleotides not matched to a gene: 7. Time point of the sample: pre-sensitization, week 0. Treatment given: therapeutic diphenylcyclopropenone sensitization with weekly scalp DPC. TCRdb independently ran MiXCR on the RACE reads; one entry per CDR3 protein. The top ten hold around 2.5% of the sample, which has 200,000 to 300,000 distinct CDR3 sequences, 8.6% seen once. In its sample, this clonotype was seen a few times. Sequencing used whole blood, obtained in connection with sensitization to the hapten diphenylcyclopropenone (DPC). The TCR sequence derives from a woman aged 40-49 years with alopecia areata. Some clones in this sample may be carry-over from other donors' samples. V is TRBV12-3 or TRBV12-4 and J is TRBJ1-4, with 7 bases aligning to TRBD1. The CDR3, as DNA: TGTGCCAGCAGTTCCGACAGGGTGGGAGAAAAACTGTTTTTT. Translating it yields CASSSDRVGEKLFF.